This T cell receptor (beta chain) was sequenced in a study of cytomegalovirus exposure and HLA in healthy donors. General study results and limits: Later analysis suggested links between common viral pathogens and several top significant clusters.

The study ran its PCR with 60 Vbeta and 13 Jbeta primers. Here immunoSEQ multiplex PCR was the method, and the copy in TCRdb shows in-frame clones only, minus some. The table lists 150,000 to 200,000 clones. On this clone: Its antigen remains unknown.

This CDR3 region has 15 residues. V was cut by 5 bases and J by 4 bases, with 17 bases left in between. Per germline, CDR1 MNHEY and CDR2 SMNVEV (reference sequence). The material sequenced was PBMCs. This chain uses TRBV27 with TRBJ1-2; a weak D match, TRBD1 (6 bases). The receptor was derived from a woman aged 55-70 years in good health and CMV-seronegative. The CDR3 region has the DNA TGTGCCAGCAGTCAAAAGGGGGGGGGCGGCTATGGCTACACCTTC. It codes for CASSQKGGGGYGYTF.